This T cell receptor beta chain was obtained from a study of Graves' ophthalmopathy and Graves' hyperthyroidism. Germline loops: CDR1 MNHEY, CDR2 SMNVEV (reference sequence). The CDR3 loop spans 18 amino acids. Germline trimming cut 0 bases from V and 2 bases from J; bases unmatched to any gene: 10. The hyperthyroidism patients, aged 18 to 65, had been newly diagnosed, with under 2 months' duration. Pregnancy or lactation, uncontrolled infections and other autoimmune diseases were grounds for excluding patients. CDR3 regions of TCR beta were amplified from RNA transcripts. An opening RT-PCR round employed HTBI primers and preceded a second-round multiplex PCR. TCRdb itself ran the multiplex PCR reads through MiXCR, one entry per CDR3 protein. The sample has a few hundred thousand distinct CDR3 sequences; 20% to 25% are singletons. This clonotype was found many times. Its cognate antigen is unknown. Overall study results and limits: Most thyroid clonotypes with frequency above 0.001 were detected in blood too. The model flagged ophthalmopathy progression at approximately 70% sensitivity and around 72% specificity.

This TCR came from a young woman with stable Graves' hyperthyroidism. This chain links TRBV27 with TRBJ2-7; 10 bases fit TRBD1. Specimen: peripheral blood. The DNA for the CDR3 is TGTGCCAGCAGTTTATCCCCGGCGGGACAGGGGTTCGCCTACGAGCAGTACTTC. Protein sequence: CASSLSPAGQGFAYEQYF.